This entry lists 21 T cell receptor beta chains sequenced from one sample in a study of blood T cell repertoires in COVID-19. Produced via immunoSEQ multiplex PCR; TCRdb's table is partial and in-frame only. The sample has about 230,000 clones, 83% seen once. Sample: peripheral blood. The receptors were sampled from a man aged 40-49 years with active or convalescent COVID-19.

The chain recombines TRBV12-3 or TRBV12-4 with TRBJ2-3, with unresolved D. Trimming left V 6 bases short and J 10 bases short, with 17 bases between. This CDR3 is built from 13 residues. The CDR3 DNA reads as TGTGCCAGCAGCATCGACTTGATCAGTGCGCAGTATTTT. As protein: CASSIDLISAQYF.

The CDR3 bases are TGCGCCAGCAGGGACAGGGGCGGACATTCACCCCTCCACTTT. Translated: CASRDRGGHSPLHF. The gene calls are TRBV10-2 and TRBJ1-6, with TRBD1 matching 9 bases. The CDR3 is 14 amino acids. V lost 6 bases, J lost 8 bases, and 5 bases stayed unmatched. CDR1 is WSHSY, CDR2 SAAADI, per germline.

The V gene is TRBV3-1 (or the pseudogene TRBV3-2), the J gene TRBJ2-5, with TRBD1 identical over 7 bases. V shed 5 bases and J 7 bases; nucleotides not matched to a gene: 13. The V gene's germline CDR1 is LGHDT and CDR2 YNNKEL (reference sequence). This CDR3 is 15 amino acids long. The CDR3, as DNA: TGTGCCAGCAGCGAACGGGACAGTAAAGAGGGGACCCAGTACTTC. Amino acids: CASSERDSKEGTQYF.

This clone has a handful of counts. The chain employs TRBV10-3 and TRBJ1-3; D is possibly TRBD1 (6 bases). Trimming shortened V by 4 bases and J by 0 bases, and 10 bases separated the two germline ends. This CDR3 is 15 amino acids long. The V gene's germline CDR1 is ENHRY and CDR2 SYGVKD. CDR3 amino acids: CAISGQDSSGNTIYF. The CDR3 nucleotides are TGTGCCATCAGTGGACAGGACTCCTCTGGAAACACCATATATTTT.

The chain has TRBV28 and TRBJ2-3; 10 bases are a match to TRBD1. With V trimmed by 6 bases and J by 2 bases, 2 bases remained unmatched. CDR1 and CDR2 (germline): MDHEN, SYDVKM. CDR3 size: 14 residues. The CDR3 region is CASRTGGPTDTQYF. The CDR3 coding sequence is TGTGCCAGCAGGACAGGGGGCCCCACAGATACGCAGTATTTT. Looking up the rest from reference TRBV28 and TRBJ2-3 gives the full variable domain: DVKVTQSSRYLVKRTGEKVFLECVQDMDHENMFWYRQDPGLGLRLIYFSYDVKMKEKGDIPEGYSVSREKKERFSLILESASTNQTSMYLCASRTGGPTDTQYFGPGTRLTVL.

This sequence joins TRBV6-2 or TRBV6-3 and TRBJ2-3; maybe TRBD1 (6 bases). CDR3 length: 15 residues. The V gene lost 4 bases and the J gene lost 1 base, with 12 bases spanning the gap. The germline V gene has CDR1 MNHEY and CDR2 SVGEGT. The CDR3 loop reads CASSSRQAGTDTQYF. The DNA of the CDR3 is TGTGCCAGCAGTTCCAGACAGGCAGGCACAGATACGCAGTATTTT.

The chain couples TRBV19 to TRBJ1-4; TRBD1 matches 8 bases. The V gene end was trimmed by 5 bases and the J gene end by 8 bases; junction bases not matched to a gene: 10. The CDR3 consists of 15 residues. Germline loops: CDR1 LNHDA, CDR2 SQIVND (reference sequence). The CDR3 reads CASSVTGGRKEKLFF. The CDR3, as DNA: TGTGCCAGTAGTGTTACAGGGGGTCGGAAGGAAAAACTGTTTTTT.

CDR3 amino acids: CAWSPTGNYGYTF. CDR3 DNA sequence: TGTGCCTGGAGTCCGACAGGGAACTATGGCTACACCTTC. The chain combines TRBV30 with TRBJ1-2; 7 bases match TRBD1. Germline lookup yields CDR1 GTSNPN and CDR2 SVGIG (reference sequence). The CDR3 is 13 amino acids. V was pared by 2 bases and J by 2 bases, with 2 bases of the junction left unmatched.

The chain has TRBV21-1 and TRBJ2-2; the table's D call, TRBD1, was not checked against the DNA. TRBV21-1 is tagged as a pseudogene. The CDR3 runs to 16 residues. CDR3 sequence (DNA): TGTGCCAGGGGGGCGAGGACACTCAAGGACACCGGGGAGCTGTTTTTT. Amino acids: CARGARTLKDTGELFF.

The rearrangement uses TRBV5-1 and TRBJ1-4; D unresolved. CDR3 length: 15 amino acids. Germline CDR1 and CDR2: SGHRS and YFSETQ. V lost 1 base and J 2 bases, leaving 9 bases between the germline ends. The CDR3, as DNA: TGCGCCAGCAGCTTGTCGGCAGCGACTAATGAAAAACTGTTTTTT. Translated: CASSLSAATNEKLFF.

The chain uses TRBV24-1 and TRBJ1-2; possibly TRBD1 for D (5 bases). V was clipped by 3 bases and J by 8 bases, with 12 bases between them. This CDR3 spans 13 amino acids. CDR1 and CDR2 (germline): KGHDR, SFDVKD. CDR3 residues: CATSDRPGLGYTF. The CDR3 DNA follows: TGTGCCACCAGTGATCGGCCAGGGCTAGGCTACACCTTC.

The chain carries TRBV2 and TRBJ1-4, with 8 bases matching TRBD1. CDR3 length equals 15 residues. Germline loops: CDR1 SNHLY, CDR2 FYNNEI. The V segment lost 1 base and the J segment 7 bases; nucleotides outside the gene matches: 5. The CDR3 nucleotides are TGTGCCAGCAGTGAAGAAGGACAGGGAGGTGAAAAACTGTTTTTT. Its protein is CASSEEGQGGEKLFF.

This clone was observed a few times. V is TRBV5-1 and J is TRBJ2-7; 8 bases fit TRBD2. The V segment lost 4 bases and the J segment 5 bases; nucleotides outside the gene matches: 8. The germline V gene encodes CDR1 SGHRS and CDR2 YFSETQ. This CDR3 spans 14 amino acids. This CDR3 reads CASSATSVGHEQYF. For the CDR3, the DNA is TGCGCCAGCAGCGCGACTAGCGTGGGCCACGAGCAGTACTTC.

This clone was recorded once. This chain links TRBV19 with TRBJ2-2; 7 positions agree with TRBD1. The germline V gene has CDR1 LNHDA and CDR2 SQIVND (reference sequence). The CDR3 totals 15 residues. The J segment lost 2 bases and the V segment lost 7 bases, leaving 7 bases of the junction unmatched. Written as DNA, the CDR3 is TGTGCCAGTACGAGACAGGGTCGCAACACCGGGGAGCTGTTTTTT. This translates into CASTRQGRNTGELFF.

The chain links TRBV6-6 to TRBJ2-1, with 8 bases fitting TRBD2. Germline V gene sequence: CDR1 MNHNY, CDR2 SVGAGI (reference sequence). V shed 5 bases and J 2 bases; nucleotides not matched to a gene: 14. CDR3 size: 18 residues. CDR3 protein: CASSLVSPFSGTYNEQFF. In DNA, the CDR3 is TGTGCCAGCAGTCTGGTGTCCCCATTTAGCGGGACCTACAATGAGCAGTTCTTC.

This chain uses TRBV6-5 with TRBJ2-1; 10 bases are a match to TRBD1. The germline gives CDR1 MNHEY, CDR2 SVGAGI. Unmatched junction bases numbered 9, after V lost 4 bases and J lost 6 bases. CDR3 length: 16 amino acids. This CDR3 is CASSSAGQGRSNEQFF. The CDR3 DNA sequence: TGTGCCAGCAGTTCGGCGGGACAGGGGAGGTCCAATGAGCAGTTCTTC.

The rearrangement joins TRBV7-6 to TRBJ2-1, with 7 positions matching TRBD2. The length of the CDR3 is 13 residues. Germline assignment: CDR1 SGHVS and CDR2 FNYEAQ. V shed 3 bases, J shed 4 bases, and the junction held 0 bases outside the gene matches. The CDR3 DNA follows: TGTGCCAGCAGCTTCGGGGGGTACAATGAGCAGTTCTTC. It codes for CASSFGGYNEQFF.

This clone was seen only once. The genes are TRBV14 and TRBJ2-3, with D unclear. This CDR3 region has 14 residues. The V and J ends lost 2 bases and 0 bases respectively, with 6 bases between them. Germline CDR1 SGHDN, CDR2 FVKESK. The chain's CDR3 is CASSQTYSTDTQYF. For the CDR3, the DNA is TGTGCCAGCAGCCAAACCTATAGCACAGATACGCAGTATTTT.

The chain is built from TRBV14 and TRBJ2-2; D is unresolved. Germline CDR1 and CDR2: SGHDN and FVKESK. V was shortened by 0 bases and J by 6 bases, with 26 bases between the two germline ends. The CDR3 is 20 amino acids. The CDR3 here is CASSQDSIASVTTGAGELFF. The CDR3, as DNA: TGTGCCAGCAGCCAAGATTCCATAGCCTCAGTCACCACCGGCGCCGGGGAGCTGTTTTTT.

CDR3: CASSIGLSVSGGELFF. The DNA for the CDR3 is TGTGCCAGTAGTATTGGACTCTCCGTTAGCGGCGGGGAGCTGTTTTTT. The J gene is TRBJ2-2, the V gene TRBV19, with D possibly TRBD2 on 6 matching bases. This CDR3 region has 16 residues. Trimming left V 3 bases short and J 7 bases short, with 18 bases between. Germline loops: CDR1 LNHDA, CDR2 SQIVND (reference sequence).

The chain recombines TRBV12-5 with TRBJ1-2, with D unclear. Per the germline V gene, CDR1 is LGHNT and CDR2 is FRNRAP. V shed 1 base and J shed 2 bases, with 8 bases lying between them. CDR3 length: 14 residues. The CDR3 region has the DNA TGTGCTAGTGGTTTGGGACTGCTCAACTATGGCTACACCTTC. Its protein is CASGLGLLNYGYTF.